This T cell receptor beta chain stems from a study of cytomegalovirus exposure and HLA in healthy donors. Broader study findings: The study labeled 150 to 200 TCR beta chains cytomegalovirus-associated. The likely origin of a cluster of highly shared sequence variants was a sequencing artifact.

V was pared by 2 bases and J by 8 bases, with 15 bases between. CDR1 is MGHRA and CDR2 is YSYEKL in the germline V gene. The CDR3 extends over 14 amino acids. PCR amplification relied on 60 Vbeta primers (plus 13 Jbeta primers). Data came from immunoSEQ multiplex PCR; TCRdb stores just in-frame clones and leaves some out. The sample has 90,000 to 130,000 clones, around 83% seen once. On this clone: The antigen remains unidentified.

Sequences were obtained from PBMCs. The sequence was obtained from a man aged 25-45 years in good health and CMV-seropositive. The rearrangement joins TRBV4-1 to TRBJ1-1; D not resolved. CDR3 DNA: TGCGCCAGCAGCCAAACGGAGGTCCGGAAGGAAGCTTTCTTT. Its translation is CASSQTEVRKEAFF.